One and the same sample provided the 18 T cell receptor beta chains below, sequenced in a study of spatial heterogeneity in lung cancer. TCRdb reprocessed the 5' RACE reads with MiXCR, giving one entry per CDR3 protein. The sample includes 9,500 to 10,000 distinct CDR3 sequences, around 3.9% seen only once; the top ten take 15% to 20%. Time point reported: blood taken at disease recurrence. Whole RNA obtained from tumor, nontumor lung or frozen PBMC underwent sequencing without sorting. This sample comprised PBMCs, obtained at recurrence. Receptors originate from a female donor with early-stage non-small cell lung cancer.

This clonotype occurred many times. This beta chain is an off-target read within a library intended for alpha chains, so its frequency means little. The CDR3 protein is CASSAQTSGGRYEQYF. CDR3 DNA: TGCGCCAGCAGCGCCCAGACTAGCGGGGGTAGGTACGAGCAGTACTTC. V is TRBV5-1 and J is TRBJ2-7; 12 bases agree with TRBD2. Trimming cost V 4 bases and J 4 bases; bases outside gene matches: 9. Germline lookup yields CDR1 SGHRS and CDR2 YFSETQ. The CDR3 length is 16 residues.

This clonotype was observed many times. This beta chain appears as a stray read in a library generated for alpha chains; its size is not informative. This chain links TRBV5-6 with TRBJ2-3; 13 positions match TRBD2. The V segment lost 4 bases and the J segment 4 bases; nucleotides outside the gene matches: 12. The germline CDR1 and CDR2 sequences are SGHDT and YYEEEE. The CDR3 has 18 amino acids. The CDR3 nucleotides read TGTGCCAGCAGCCGCAGGACTAGCGGGGGAGGTGGCTCAGATACGCAGTATTTT. Protein product: CASSRRTSGGGGSDTQYF.

This clonotype was counted ten times or more. A library prepared for alpha chains yielded this beta chain as an off-target read; its size is of little meaning. This chain uses TRBV7-2 with TRBJ2-1, with D hard to call. Per germline, CDR1 SGHTA and CDR2 FQGNSA. Trimming took 3 bases from V and 9 from J, leaving 12 bases between them. The CDR3 has 13 amino acids. CDR3 nucleotides: TGTGCCAGCAGCTTGCACCCTCAAACTGAGCAGTTCTTC. This translates into CASSLHPQTEQFF. Full variable domain (outside the CDR3, taken from reference TRBV7-2 and TRBJ2-1): GAGVSQSPSNKVTEKGKDVELRCDPISGHTALYWYRQSLGQGLEFLIYFQGNSAPDKSGLPSDRFSAERTGGSVSTLTIQRTQQEDSAVYLCASSLHPQTEQFFGPGTRLTVL.

In this sample, this clonotype turned up many times. This beta chain turned up in a library designed for alpha chains; as an off-target read, its abundance says little. The chain combines TRBV6-1 with TRBJ2-2, with D possibly called TRBD1 or TRBD2 (6 bases each). V lost 5 bases to trimming and J lost 4 bases, with 11 bases between them. The CDR3 is made up of 14 amino acids. Germline CDR1 reads MNHNS; CDR2 reads SASEGT. CDR3 bases: TGTGCCAGCAGTATGGAGGGGGGCACCGGGGAGCTGTTTTTT. Amino acid sequence: CASSMEGGTGELFF.

This clonotype was seen ten or more times. Since it is a stray read in a library aimed at alpha chains, this beta chain has a size that is not meaningful. The chain has TRBV9 and TRBJ2-7; perhaps TRBD2 as D (6 bases). Trimming took 0 bases from V and 3 from J, leaving 13 bases between them. Germline values: CDR1 SGDLS, CDR2 YYNGEE. The CDR3 is made up of 15 amino acids. CDR3 residues: CASSVGGEADYEQYF. As DNA, the CDR3 is TGTGCCAGCAGCGTAGGTGGGGAGGCTGACTACGAGCAGTACTTC.

This clonotype was recorded at least ten times. Being off target in a library aimed at alpha chains, this beta chain has a size of little meaning. J is TRBJ1-4 and V is TRBV7-9, with D perhaps matching TRBD1 (5 bases). The CDR3 is 16 residues long. V lost 5 bases to trimming and J lost 3 bases, with 16 bases between them. Germline CDR1 SEHNR, CDR2 FQNEAQ (reference sequence). CDR3 DNA: TGTGCCAGCAGCGACGGCGGAAGGGGTCCTAATGAAAAACTGTTTTTT. This encodes CASSDGGRGPNEKLFF.

This clonotype was detected ten times or more. This beta chain was picked up by a library intended for alpha chains and is off target, so its count carries little meaning. The CDR3 is CASSLTQGYEQYF. The CDR3 DNA follows: TGCGCCAGCAGCTTGACGCAGGGCTACGAGCAGTACTTC. This sequence joins TRBV5-1 and TRBJ2-7; D perhaps matches TRBD1 (5 bases). The CDR3 runs 13 residues. Germline assignment: CDR1 SGHRS and CDR2 YFSETQ. The V end was cut by 1 base, the J end by 3 bases, with 8 bases between.

This clonotype is deemed medium-sized. This beta chain is an off-target read within a library intended for alpha chains, so its frequency means little. V is TRBV12-3 or TRBV12-4 and J is TRBJ2-5; D not certain. Trimming took off 6 bases at V and 5 bases at J, with 13 bases between the two ends. This CDR3 has 13 amino acids. This CDR3 is CASSRGASETQYF. The CDR3 DNA reads TGTGCCAGCAGCCGAGGAGCTTCGGAGACCCAGTACTTC.

Concerning this clonotype: Since it is a stray read in a library aimed at alpha chains, this beta chain has a size that is not meaningful. This CDR3 reads CASSLRQLNQPQHF. The DNA for the CDR3 is TGTGCCAGCAGTTTGAGACAGCTCAATCAGCCCCAGCATTTT. This sequence joins TRBV12-3 or TRBV12-4 and TRBJ1-5; D perhaps matches TRBD1 (5 bases). This CDR3 spans 14 amino acids. With 3 bases removed from V and 3 bases from J, the gap between germline ends came to 9 bases.

In its sample, this clonotype is medium-sized. This beta chain turned up in a library designed for alpha chains; as an off-target read, its abundance says little. The chain joins TRBV7-6 to TRBJ2-7; 11 positions match TRBD2. The germline V gene has CDR1 SGHVS and CDR2 FNYEAQ. The CDR3 loop spans 16 amino acids. V lost 1 base and J lost 3; bases outside the gene matches: 5. The CDR3 protein is CASSLVGTSGFYEQYF. CDR3 DNA sequence: TGTGCCAGCAGCTTAGTTGGGACTAGCGGATTCTACGAGCAGTACTTC.

Sample share makes this clonotype medium-sized. With the library built for alpha chains, this beta chain is off target and its frequency is not meaningful. The chain employs TRBV29-1 and TRBJ1-1; no firm D call. The CDR3 has 13 residues. Trimming left V 3 bases short and J 0 bases short, with 8 bases between. Germline V CDR1 and CDR2: SQVTM, ANQGSEA. In nucleotides, the CDR3 is TGCAGCGTTGATGACGGGATGAACACTGAAGCTTTCTTT. Translation gives CSVDDGMNTEAFF.

This clonotype is judged medium-sized. The size of this beta chain means little, since it is a stray read in a library made for alpha chains. The chain links TRBV3-1 to TRBJ1-1, with D perhaps TRBD1 (6 bases). There are 15 residues in the CDR3. The ends were cut back, 4 bases at V and 1 base at J, with 13 bases in the middle. Germline loops: CDR1 LGHDT, CDR2 YNNKEL (reference sequence). CDR3 protein: CASSRPGHRNTEAFF. The CDR3 DNA reads as TGTGCCAGCAGCCGCCCGGGACACCGGAACACTGAAGCTTTCTTT.

This clonotype was found many times. Since it is a stray read in a library aimed at alpha chains, this beta chain has a size that is not meaningful. This rearrangement joins TRBV5-1 to TRBJ2-1; D gene uncertain. This CDR3 contains 13 residues. V was cut by 2 bases and J by 6 bases, with 9 bases left in between. Germline V gives CDR1 SGHRS, CDR2 YFSETQ. CDR3 DNA: TGCGCCAGCAGCTTAGGCACCAGCAATGAGCAGTTCTTC. Amino acid sequence: CASSLGTSNEQFF.

This clonotype was picked up many times. An end of the junction does not agree with germline; a read error may underlie this. This beta chain represents an off-target read in a library built for alpha chains; its size is of limited meaning. The chain has TRBV6-2 or TRBV6-3 and TRBJ2-7; TRBD1 matches at 9 bases. Germline CDR1 MNHEY, CDR2 SVGEGT. The CDR3 runs to 12 residues. CDR3 DNA sequence: TGTGCCAGCACTCAACGAACAGGGGGCCTTAAATTC. Translating gives CASTQRTGGLKF.

This clonotype was recorded many times. The library was prepared for alpha chains; this beta chain is a stray read, so its frequency means little. The J gene is TRBJ2-2, the V gene TRBV7-6; 12 bases line up with TRBD2. This CDR3 is 17 amino acids long. The germline gives CDR1 SGHVS, CDR2 FNYEAQ. The V segment lost 5 bases and the J segment 0 bases; nucleotides outside the gene matches: 4. CDR3: CASSLTSGGANTGELFF. The CDR3 bases are TGTGCCAGCAGCCTGACTAGCGGGGGAGCGAACACCGGGGAGCTGTTTTTT. The whole variable domain, filled in from reference TRBV7-6 and TRBJ2-2, reads GAGVSQSPRYKVTKRGQDVALRCDPISGHVSLYWYRQALGQGPEFLTYFNYEAQQDKSGLPNDRFSAERPEGSISTLTIQRTEQRDSAMYRCASSLTSGGANTGELFFGEGSRLTVL.

This clonotype was counted ten times or more. This beta chain was picked up by a library intended for alpha chains and is off target, so its count carries little meaning. The V gene is TRBV2, the J gene TRBJ2-3; D gene uncertain. Germline loops: CDR1 SNHLY, CDR2 FYNNEI. The V end was cut by 1 base, the J end by 0 bases, with 5 bases between. This CDR3 has 14 residues. Here the CDR3 DNA reads TGTGCCAGCAGTGAAGTGGACAGCACAGATACGCAGTATTTT. This encodes CASSEVDSTDTQYF.

At least ten counts were recorded for this clonotype. Within a library made for alpha chains, this beta chain is off target, and its count is uninformative. The chain links TRBV28 to TRBJ1-5; D is unresolved. The CDR3 is 13 amino acids. Germline CDR1 and CDR2: MDHEN and SYDVKM. The V end was cut by 1 base, the J end by 7 bases, with 8 bases between. CDR3 nucleotides: TGTGCCAGCAGTTTATCATCCAGGCAGCCCCAGCATTTT. This codes for CASSLSSRQPQHF.

This clonotype has a count of ten or more. With the library built for alpha chains, this beta chain is off target and its frequency is not meaningful. The rearrangement joins TRBV5-1 to TRBJ2-2; 10 bases agree with TRBD2. Germline V CDR1 and CDR2: SGHRS, YFSETQ. V was clipped by 0 bases and J by 4 bases; unmatched bases: 6. The CDR3 extends over 17 amino acids. The CDR3 reads CASSLALAGDLTGELFF. CDR3 nucleotides: TGCGCCAGCAGCTTGGCTCTAGCGGGGGACCTCACCGGGGAGCTGTTTTTT.